Listed here are 8 T cell receptor beta chains from one sample, sequenced in a study of blood T cells in healthy people across ages. A sample-barcoded 5' primer and a J-beta primer mix were used in a second PCR of roughly 6 to 11 cycles. Via MiXCR, TCRdb re-called the 5' RACE reads, giving one row per CDR3 protein. Here the sample spans 550,000 to 700,000 distinct CDR3 sequences, approximately 30% being singletons. The sample comprised blood. The receptor set was obtained from a woman in her 70s in good health.

J is TRBJ1-2 and V is TRBV24-1; D unresolved. CDR1 and CDR2 (germline): KGHDR, SFDVKD. CDR3 length: 12 amino acids. V lost 9 bases to trimming and J lost 5 bases, with 12 bases between them. CDR3: CATQDTTYGYTF. For the CDR3, the DNA is TGTGCCACCCAGGATACAACATATGGCTACACCTTC.

The chain employs TRBV7-2 and TRBJ2-5; 11 bases map to TRBD2. V lost 1 base, J lost 11 bases, and 6 bases stayed unmatched. Germline-derived CDR1 and CDR2 are SGHTA and FQGNSA. This CDR3 region has 14 residues. In nucleotides, the CDR3 is TGTGCCAGCAGCTTAGTACTAGCGGGGGTGGAGCAGTACTTC. Amino acid sequence: CASSLVLAGVEQYF.

This clonotype was seen a few times. This chain links TRBV6-2 or TRBV6-3 with TRBJ2-5, with TRBD2 identical over 10 bases. The J call may be faulty, since TRBJ2-1 better matches the DNA end. CDR3 size: 15 residues. The germline V gene encodes CDR1 MNHEY and CDR2 SVGEGT. CDR3 DNA sequence: TGTGCCAGCAACGGGGTTAGCGGGGGGCTCAATGAGCAGTTCTTC. This codes for CASNGVSGGLNEQFF.

The table lists this clonotype with a few counts. The chain carries TRBV7-9 and TRBJ1-1; D not resolved. V was clipped by 7 bases and J by 3 bases, with 6 bases between them. Per germline, CDR1 SEHNR and CDR2 FQNEAQ (reference sequence). The CDR3 is 11 amino acids. The CDR3 sequence is CASTQYTEAFF. The CDR3, as DNA: TGTGCCAGCACACAGTACACTGAAGCTTTCTTT. The full variable domain, rest sourced from reference TRBV7-9 and TRBJ1-1, is DTGVSQNPRHKITKRGQNVTFRCDPISEHNRLYWYRQTLGQGPEFLTYFQNEAQLEKSRLLSDRFSAERPKGSFSTLEIQRTEQGDSAMYLCASTQYTEAFFGQGTRLTVV.

The chain carries TRBV15 and TRBJ1-3, with D maybe TRBD1 (5 bases). The CDR3 sequence is 20 residues long. Trimming left V 0 bases short and J 0 bases short, with 21 bases between. Germline V gene lookup returns CDR1 LNHNV and CDR2 YYDKDF (reference sequence). The CDR3 sequence is CATSRDLSGAGRISGNTIYF. The CDR3 nucleotides are TGTGCCACCAGCAGAGATTTGTCTGGTGCGGGACGGATCTCTGGAAACACCATATATTTT.

On this clonotype itself: The junction does not match germline at one end; this may be a read error. DNA of the CDR3: TGTGCCTGGAGTGCGGCCGGAGGGTTCACTGAAGCTCTCTTT. Translation gives CAWSAAGGFTEALF. The chain links TRBV30 to TRBJ1-1; D is uncertain. Germline values: CDR1 GTSNPN, CDR2 SVGIG (reference sequence). This CDR3 has 14 amino acids. Full variable domain (remainder filled in from reference TRBV30 and TRBJ1-1): SQTIHQWPATLVQPVGSPLSLECTVEGTSNPNLYWYRQAAGRGLQLLFYSVGIGQISSEVPQNLSASRPQDRQFILSSKKLLLSDSGFYLCAWSAAGGFTEALFGQGTRLTVV.

The chain is built from TRBV6-2 or TRBV6-3 and TRBJ2-5; D is unclear. The better agreement between TRBJ2-1 and the DNA end casts doubt on the J call. Germline CDR1 and CDR2: MNHEY and SVGEGT. The CDR3 totals 15 residues. The CDR3 protein is CASSRLSPNLNEQFF. As DNA, the CDR3 is TGTGCCAGCAGTCGACTGTCCCCTAACCTTAATGAGCAGTTCTTC.

This clonotype turned up a few times. This chain joins TRBV7-9 and TRBJ1-6, with D unclear. This CDR3 is 15 amino acids long. V gave up 5 bases and J gave up 0 bases, with 8 bases separating them. Germline values: CDR1 SEHNR, CDR2 FQNEAQ (reference sequence). CDR3 DNA: TGTGCCAGCAGCCTCCAGGACTCCTATAATTCACCCCTCCACTTT. Its translation is CASSLQDSYNSPLHF.